This is a list of T cell receptor beta chains from one sample in a study of tumor-infiltrating lymphocytes in primary liver carcinoma. TCRdb itself ran the multiplex PCR reads through MiXCR, one entry per CDR3 protein. The sample carries about 210,000 distinct CDR3 sequences, 85% recorded once. Input material: tumor tissue from primary liver carcinoma. The receptors originated from a man between 35 and 55 years old with primary liver carcinoma and hepatitis B virus infection. CDR3s include the opening cysteine and the closing phenylalanine or tryptophan. Fields, in order: D gene, V gene, J gene, CDR3 protein. D genes are given only for firm matches.

d_call: .; v_call: TRBV29-1; j_call: TRBJ2-4; cdr3_aa: CSVRSGAKNIQYF
d_call: .; v_call: TRBV6-5; j_call: TRBJ1-3; cdr3_aa: CASSYSRATGNTIYF
d_call: TRBD1; v_call: TRBV6-1; j_call: TRBJ2-7; cdr3_aa: CASTPVTGAPTEEYF
d_call: .; v_call: TRBV29-1; j_call: TRBJ1-5; cdr3_aa: CSVVGQIIQPQHF
d_call: .; v_call: TRBV25-1; j_call: TRBJ2-3; cdr3_aa: CASSVYGGMKDTQYF
d_call: .; v_call: TRBV5-1; j_call: TRBJ1-2; cdr3_aa: CVSSQGQYGYTF
d_call: TRBD2; v_call: TRBV6-5; j_call: TRBJ2-1; cdr3_aa: CASSYSGTSGSGNEQFF
d_call: TRBD1; v_call: TRBV5-6; j_call: TRBJ2-7; cdr3_aa: CPSRATGAREGQNSYEQYF
d_call: .; v_call: TRBV5-4; j_call: TRBJ1-6; cdr3_aa: CASSTAAGSIASPLHF
d_call: .; v_call: TRBV11-2; j_call: TRBJ2-7; cdr3_aa: CTSSPGGYKHYF
d_call: .; v_call: TRBV4-3; j_call: TRBJ2-4; cdr3_aa: CASSQAGGKNIHYF
d_call: TRBD2; v_call: TRBV11-1; j_call: TRBJ2-1; cdr3_aa: CPSSPGLARDYNEQLF
d_call: TRBD2; v_call: TRBV7-9; j_call: TRBJ2-1; cdr3_aa: CASSLAGAGVEQFF
d_call: TRBD2; v_call: TRBV6-1; j_call: TRBJ2-7; cdr3_aa: CSSRLAGSYEQYF
d_call: .; v_call: TRBV6-5; j_call: TRBJ1-2; cdr3_aa: CASESFGRDYGYTF
d_call: .; v_call: TRBV5-1; j_call: TRBJ2-6; cdr3_aa: CASSAELPSSGANVLIF
d_call: .; v_call: TRBV11-3; j_call: TRBJ1-5; cdr3_aa: CASNLDMGVAQSQHF
d_call: .; v_call: TRBV6-2/TRBV6-3; j_call: TRBJ1-2; cdr3_aa: CASSSPRDPVYGYTF
d_call: TRBD1; v_call: TRBV12-3/TRBV12-4; j_call: TRBJ2-5; cdr3_aa: CTSSRQGAGRETQYF
d_call: .; v_call: TRBV7-8; j_call: TRBJ2-3; cdr3_aa: CASSSTGGGYSDTQYF
d_call: .; v_call: TRBV30; j_call: TRBJ1-2; cdr3_aa: CAGRKDIGYDGYTF
d_call: .; v_call: TRBV12-3/TRBV12-4; j_call: TRBJ2-3; cdr3_aa: CASREGTGPGTQYF
d_call: .; v_call: TRBV14; j_call: TRBJ2-2; cdr3_aa: CARSQSGTPRAGELFF
d_call: TRBD2; v_call: TRBV29-1; j_call: TRBJ2-7; cdr3_aa: CCVLAGVYEQCF
d_call: .; v_call: TRBV11-2; j_call: TRBJ2-7; cdr3_aa: CASSLAARKFYEQYF
d_call: TRBD2; v_call: TRBV10-3; j_call: TRBJ2-3; cdr3_aa: CAISEIGLAGGSGTNKQYF
d_call: .; v_call: TRBV6-8; j_call: TRBJ2-1; cdr3_aa: CASIYSKAAGPSYNEQLF
d_call: TRBD1; v_call: TRBV29-1; j_call: TRBJ2-1; cdr3_aa: CDVLQGPPLNEQFF
d_call: TRBD2; v_call: TRBV5-1; j_call: TRBJ2-1; cdr3_aa: CGSSSLAGGPNVQFF
d_call: .; v_call: TRBV29-1; j_call: TRBJ1-2; cdr3_aa: CGVGALTGTQVANYGYTF
d_call: .; v_call: TRBV6-5; j_call: TRBJ1-1; cdr3_aa: CAVQHGRNTEAFF
d_call: .; v_call: TRBV5-6; j_call: TRBJ2-5; cdr3_aa: CASSLEASQETKYF
d_call: .; v_call: TRBV6-1; j_call: TRBJ2-3; cdr3_aa: CASSDFSGSGEDTQYF
d_call: TRBD2; v_call: TRBV11-1; j_call: TRBJ2-2; cdr3_aa: CAGSLSGSGTRELSF
d_call: .; v_call: TRBV28; j_call: TRBJ2-7; cdr3_aa: CASSPPFGSRVYEQYF
d_call: .; v_call: TRBV4-3; j_call: TRBJ2-7; cdr3_aa: CASSQEQFSSYEQYF
d_call: TRBD2; v_call: TRBV11-1; j_call: TRBJ2-4; cdr3_aa: CARSFPETSGTENIQYF
d_call: .; v_call: TRBV5-4; j_call: TRBJ1-4; cdr3_aa: CASSTGGGSNEKLFF
d_call: .; v_call: TRBV29-1; j_call: TRBJ2-7; cdr3_aa: CSADWGNLEQYF
d_call: TRBD1; v_call: TRBV4-1; j_call: TRBJ2-5; cdr3_aa: CTSRPEDREYETQYF
d_call: .; v_call: TRBV11-1; j_call: TRBJ1-6; cdr3_aa: CANSLILVSPLDF
d_call: .; v_call: TRBV9; j_call: TRBJ2-2; cdr3_aa: CASSHLGGNTGELFF
d_call: TRBD1; v_call: TRBV12-3/TRBV12-4; j_call: TRBJ1-1; cdr3_aa: CVSSEGTGDEAFF
d_call: TRBD2; v_call: TRBV29-1; j_call: TRBJ2-3; cdr3_aa: CSVWTSRSWKDKQYF
d_call: .; v_call: TRBV4-3; j_call: TRBJ2-7; cdr3_aa: CASSQEIAASSFKQYF
d_call: .; v_call: TRBV6-6; j_call: TRBJ2-6; cdr3_aa: CANSYPSGSGADVLTF
d_call: .; v_call: TRBV6-1; j_call: TRBJ1-1; cdr3_aa: CASALKKYTEAFF
d_call: .; v_call: TRBV11-2; j_call: TRBJ2-5; cdr3_aa: CASSDGGELETQYF
d_call: TRBD1; v_call: TRBV6-6; j_call: TRBJ2-4; cdr3_aa: CVSRPGQAARNIQYF
d_call: TRBD1; v_call: TRBV11-2; j_call: TRBJ2-7; cdr3_aa: CVRCLRWTGENEQYF
d_call: .; v_call: TRBV29-1; j_call: TRBJ2-3; cdr3_aa: CSIVSGADTQYF